This paragraph covers one T cell receptor (beta chain) sequence. Its antigen remains unidentified. Base quality data are lacking; no much larger clone is found one base away. Adults with ileal or ileocolonic Crohn's disease for whom ileocolonic resection was indicated were considered eligible. Whole ileal mucosal biopsies were stored frozen at -80°C before DNA extraction. Genomic DNA was isolated from frozen whole biopsies using a TRizol-based method, and the DNA was quantified with a NanoDrop 2000 spectrophotometer. The CDR3 sequence holds 13 residues, the cysteine and phenylalanine included. Solely the CDR3 DNA is kept, with 39 bases framed from the first base. A distance of 6 bases separates the germline ends of V and J, which lose 0 bases and 3 bases respectively. The germline V gene encodes CDR1 SGHRS and CDR2 YFSETQ. Around 500 nanograms of biopsy DNA per sample were submitted for commercial TCRB immunosequencing. A two-step, amplification bias-controlled multiplex PCR was used by Adaptive Biotechnology to amplify CDR3 regions from genomic DNA. Primers for every V and J gene segment were used in the first PCR, and barcodes and Illumina adapters were added in the second PCR. CDR3 libraries were sequenced using an Illumina instrument. The original methods were these. Analysis combined the vendor-provided pipelines with custom analysis of raw data in R/Bioconductor under R version 3.3.0. Clonality, ranging from 0 to 1, was calculated as the inverse of the normalised Shannon entropy of all productive clones. The repertoire share taken up by the top 100 clones defined high-frequency clones, and only clones that passed a 95% confidence test were kept. Overlap between samples was measured with the Morisita-Horn index, while repertoire diversity was measured with the Simpson index. TCRdb's version of the immuneACCESS table is confined to in-frame rearrangements and falls short of the full clone set. An unresolved V gene accounts for under half of the shortfall where checked; the remainder is of unknown origin. The V and J calls and clone size were taken over from that table, and D and trimming were inferred from the DNA. The sample yields about 14,000 clones; around 84% were counted once. The ten top clones hold 6.5% of the sample.

The data are from a study of T cell repertoires in ileal Crohn's disease (dated by TCRdb to the late 2010s). The study in broad terms: The median duration of disease was around 7.3 years, and at the time of surgery about 35% of patients were active smokers. Every patient underwent surgery because of a complication, which was stricturing disease in about 61% of cases and penetrating disease in approximately 40%. About half of the patients received postoperative therapy: over nine received thiopurines and 18 received anti-TNF agents. TCR repertoire analysis was performed in about 61 Crohn's disease patients drawn from a prospective multicentre cohort. Running in parallel with the study was a multicentre cohort set up to find predictors of early endoscopic recurrence following ileocolonic resection. A Rutgeerts score higher than i0 was the definition used for endoscopic postoperative recurrence. A total of around 150 mucosal samples from about 50 patients were sequenced, with samples obtained at several locations on the surgical specimen and at postoperative endoscopy. The full study reports these points: Compared with CD4 T cells, sorted CD8 T cells contained more high-frequency clones, which suggests that the mucosal expansions were mostly CD8. Patients who were active smokers at surgery had a significantly higher proportion of clonal expansions than non-smokers (about 27% vs 20%, p=0.02). Endoscopic recurrence was found to be associated with higher high-frequency clone percentages at surgery, and recurrence was observed in all patients with clonality above 26.8% (18/57). Mucosal CD4 and CD8 T cells were sorted and sequenced only in a subgroup of patients, the size of which was not stated.

The chain links TRBV5-1 with TRBJ1-1; the D gene identity is not certain. The material sequenced was ileal tissue. The clonotype was recovered from an adult with Crohn's disease. The encoded CDR3 is CASSLAGDTEAFF. The DNA sequence follows: TGCGCCAGCAGCTTGGCAGGCGACACTGAAGCTTTCTTT.